The 24 T cell receptor beta chains listed next were all sequenced from one sample in a study of response to subunit inactivated influenza vaccine. TCRdb re-called the RT-PCR reads with MiXCR, one entry per CDR3 protein. In the table there are 500,000 to 600,000 distinct CDR3 sequences, about 8% of which are singletons. The sequences come from PBMCs from blood, collected less than 30 months after vaccination. The receptors here all came from a man aged 50 to 75 who received an inactivated influenza vaccine.

This chain links TRBV5-6 with TRBJ2-4, with 7 bases that match TRBD1. The ends lost 5 bases at V and 6 bases at J; junction bases unmatched: 5. CDR3 length: 13 amino acids. Germline V gene lookup returns CDR1 SGHDT and CDR2 YYEEEE. DNA of the CDR3: TGTGCCAGCAGTCCGGGACAGTCAAACATTCAGTACTTC. Encoded protein: CASSPGQSNIQYF.

This clonotype came up a few times. This chain joins TRBV5-1 and TRBJ1-4; 7 bases map to TRBD1. This CDR3 has 15 residues. V lost 0 bases, J lost 7 bases, and 6 bases stayed unmatched. Germline values: CDR1 SGHRS, CDR2 YFSETQ. The CDR3: CASSLAGTESEKLFF. The CDR3, as DNA: TGCGCCAGCAGCTTGGCCGGGACAGAGAGTGAAAAACTGTTTTTT.

This clonotype was seen a handful of times. The J gene is TRBJ2-2, the V gene TRBV4-2, with D possibly being TRBD1 (5 bases). V dropped 3 bases and J dropped 6 bases, with 8 bases sitting between them. Germline lookup yields CDR1 LGHNA and CDR2 YNFKEQ. This CDR3 spans 13 amino acids. CDR3 sequence reads: CASSQAGSGELFF. In DNA form, the CDR3 reads TGTGCCAGCAGCCAGGCAGGGTCCGGGGAGCTGTTTTTT.

This clonotype has more than one count but fewer than ten. This chain uses TRBV2 with TRBJ2-1, with 9 bases matching TRBD2. From germline, CDR1 is SNHLY and CDR2 FYNNEI. This CDR3 has 15 amino acids. J lost 5 bases, V lost 5 bases, and 7 bases had no gene match. CDR3 loop: CASSSLAGSDNEQFF. The CDR3 coding sequence is TGTGCCAGCAGTAGCCTAGCGGGATCGGACAATGAGCAGTTCTTC.

In its sample, this clonotype was seen many times. The chain is built from TRBV28 and TRBJ2-4; D is unresolved. The CDR3 contains 14 residues. V lost 3 bases and J lost 3, with 9 bases in between. Germline CDR1 MDHEN, CDR2 SYDVKM. The CDR3 DNA sequence: TGTGCCAGCAGTTTGGGTGGGAACAAAAACATTCAGTACTTC. It translates to CASSLGGNKNIQYF.

This clonotype was counted ten times or more. The chain joins TRBV27 to TRBJ2-7; D is unresolved. CDR3 length: 13 residues. V lost 8 bases and J 1 base, leaving 12 bases between the germline ends. Germline lookup yields CDR1 MNHEY and CDR2 SMNVEV (reference sequence). The CDR3 spells CASAPGDSYEQYF. The CDR3 DNA follows: TGTGCCAGCGCACCAGGAGATTCCTACGAGCAGTACTTC.

This clonotype turned up a few times. The CDR3 DNA follows: TGTGCCAGCAGCCCCAAACAGGGCCCCTCTGGGGCCAACGTCCTGACTTTC. As protein: CASSPKQGPSGANVLTF. V and J are TRBV7-9 and TRBJ2-6; D perhaps matches TRBD1 (6 bases). Per the germline V gene, CDR1 is SEHNR and CDR2 is FQNEAQ (reference sequence). The ends were cut back, 5 bases at V and 0 bases at J, with 14 bases in the middle. The CDR3 contains 17 residues.

The V and J genes are TRBV7-9 and TRBJ1-1; possibly TRBD1 for D (6 bases). CDR1 is SEHNR, CDR2 FQNEAQ, per germline (reference sequence). Trimming cost V 3 bases and J 9 bases, with 20 bases left between them. There are 15 residues in the CDR3. In DNA form, the CDR3 reads TGTGCCAGCAGCTTTGACAGGAGCGGAACACTGAAAGCTTTCTTT. Its translation is CASSFDRSGTLKAFF.

This clonotype came up many times. The chain employs TRBV2 and TRBJ2-3; the match to TRBD1 covers 7 bases. V was pared by 3 bases and J by 2 bases, with 8 bases of the junction left unmatched. CDR1 and CDR2 from the germline V gene are SNHLY and FYNNEI. CDR3 length: 16 residues. CDR3 coding DNA: TGTGCCAGCAGTGATACAGGGGTCTTTTCCACAGATACGCAGTATTTT. Its protein is CASSDTGVFSTDTQYF.

The chain joins TRBV12-3 or TRBV12-4 to TRBJ2-7, with 10 bases aligning to TRBD1. The CDR3 is 15 amino acids. The trim removed 5 bases at V and 3 bases at J, leaving 7 bases unmatched. Here the CDR3 DNA reads TGTGCCAGCAGTCCCGGACAGGGGGGCATCTACGAGCAGTACTTC. It specifies CASSPGQGGIYEQYF.

This clonotype was seen repeatedly, ten times or more. V usage is TRBV9 and J usage is TRBJ2-3, with 10 bases that match TRBD2. The germline V gene encodes CDR1 SGDLS and CDR2 YYNGEE. With V trimmed by 4 bases and J by 3 bases, 5 bases remained unmatched. This CDR3 has 15 residues. The CDR3 is CASSSSGGGTDTQYF. Here the CDR3 DNA reads TGTGCCAGCAGCTCTAGCGGGGGAGGGACAGATACGCAGTATTTT.

The table lists this clonotype with a few counts. The chain uses TRBV10-3 and TRBJ2-1; 8 nucleotides align to TRBD2. The CDR3 is 14 amino acids. CDR1 is ENHRY, CDR2 SYGVKD, per germline. After removal of 5 bases from V and 5 bases from J, the junction contained 5 bases not matched to a gene. CDR3 nucleotide sequence: TGTGCCATCAGTCCGGGACTAGGTGACAATGAGCAGTTCTTC. It codes for CAISPGLGDNEQFF.

This chain links TRBV6-5 with TRBJ1-2; no firm D call. The V end was cut by 4 bases, the J end by 8 bases, with 11 bases between. Per germline, CDR1 MNHEY and CDR2 SVGAGI. This CDR3 is 12 amino acids long. The CDR3 bases are TGTGCCAGCAGTTCTGGGTTGAGCGGCTACACCTTC. Translating it yields CASSSGLSGYTF.

This clonotype has at least ten counts. The chain couples TRBV6-5 to TRBJ2-7, with D uncertain. The CDR3 length is 14 residues. With 2 bases removed from V and 0 bases from J, the gap between germline ends came to 8 bases. CDR1 is MNHEY and CDR2 is SVGAGI in the germline V gene. CDR3 region: CASSYTRSSYEQYF. In nucleotides, the CDR3 is TGTGCCAGCAGTTACACACGGAGCTCCTACGAGCAGTACTTC.

This clonotype was seen repeatedly, ten times or more. The chain links TRBV21-1 to TRBJ2-1. TRBV21-1 is a known pseudogene. The CDR3 sequence is 15 residues long. The CDR3 reads CASSNRANRSDEQFF. CDR3 coding DNA: TGTGCCAGCAGCAACCGAGCGAACCGCAGTGATGAGCAGTTCTTC.

The chain recombines TRBV20-1 with TRBJ1-3; no reliable D call. V lost 2 bases and J 0 bases, leaving 5 bases between the germline ends. Germline CDR1 reads DFQATT; CDR2 reads SNEGSKA (reference sequence). The length of the CDR3 is 13 residues. CDR3 DNA sequence: TGCAGTGCTAGAAAGCGCTCTGGAAACACCATATATTTT. This encodes CSARKRSGNTIYF.

This clonotype was seen only a few times. The chain couples TRBV20-1 to TRBJ1-2; no reliable D call. CDR1 and CDR2 (germline): DFQATT, SNEGSKA (reference sequence). The CDR3 spans 11 residues. CDR3 in DNA: TGCAGAATGGAAGGAAACTATGGCTACACCTTC. Its protein is CRMEGNYGYTF.

Concerning this clonotype itself: A single base separates this from a much larger clone, so it may be a read error. The chain joins TRBV28 to TRBJ2-7, with TRBD1 matching 10 bases. Germline loops: CDR1 MDHEN, CDR2 SYDVKM. The CDR3 covers 12 residues. Germline trimming cut 6 bases from V and 6 bases from J; bases unmatched to any gene: 2. As DNA, the CDR3 is TGTGCCAGCAGGGGACAGGGGATCGAGCAGTACTTC. Translating it yields CASRGQGIEQYF.

In this sample, this clonotype turned up a few times. This chain uses TRBV7-2 with TRBJ1-4; D is uncertain. Trimming shortened V by 5 bases and J by 2 bases, and 15 bases separated the two germline ends. CDR1 and CDR2 from the germline V gene are SGHTA and FQGNSA. The length of the CDR3 is 16 residues. The CDR3 DNA follows: TGTGCCAGCAGCGTACACAGCCGGGGTACTAATGAAAAACTGTTTTTT. This translates into CASSVHSRGTNEKLFF.

This clonotype was recorded a few times. CDR3 bases: TGCAGTGCAGGCCTCGGGGGTGAAAAACTGTTTTTT. Amino acids: CSAGLGGEKLFF. The genes are TRBV20-1 and TRBJ1-4; tentatively, D is TRBD1 (5 bases). V lost 6 bases and J lost 7, with 12 bases in between. The V gene's germline CDR1 is DFQATT and CDR2 SNEGSKA (reference sequence). This CDR3 spans 12 amino acids.

This clonotype was counted many times. This rearrangement joins TRBV7-2 to TRBJ2-5; D might be TRBD1 (7 bases). V was cut by 3 bases and J by 4 bases, with 9 bases left in between. Germline V lookup: CDR1 SGHTA, CDR2 FQGNSA. This CDR3 is 13 amino acids long. CDR3 sequence reads: CASSLEGAETQYF. CDR3 DNA sequence: TGTGCCAGCAGCTTGGAGGGGGCAGAGACCCAGTACTTC. Based on the CDR3 plus reference TRBV7-2 and TRBJ2-5, the full variable domain is GAGVSQSPSNKVTEKGKDVELRCDPISGHTALYWYRQSLGQGLEFLIYFQGNSAPDKSGLPSDRFSAERTGGSVSTLTIQRTQQEDSAVYLCASSLEGAETQYFGPGTRLLVL.

The rearrangement links TRBV5-5 to TRBJ1-2, with a possible D match to TRBD1 (6 bases). CDR1 SGHKS and CDR2 YYEKEE come from the germline V gene (reference sequence). The CDR3 loop spans 16 amino acids. V lost 2 bases and J 8 bases, leaving 22 bases between the germline ends. The CDR3 nucleotides are TGTGCCAGCAGCTTTCTCTTTACCCAGGGGTCGATCGGCTACACCTTC. This encodes CASSFLFTQGSIGYTF.

Ten or more counts support this clonotype. CDR3: CASSLARLAGHEQYF. The DNA of the CDR3 is TGTGCCAGCAGTTTAGCGCGTCTAGCGGGCCACGAGCAGTACTTC. This rearrangement joins TRBV12-3 or TRBV12-4 to TRBJ2-7; TRBD2 aligns across 8 bases. The length of the CDR3 is 15 residues. V trimming: 0 bases; J trimming: 5 bases; junction bases outside the gene matches: 6.

This clonotype was observed a few times. This chain joins TRBV5-1 and TRBJ1-3; TRBD1 aligns across 8 bases. Germline values: CDR1 SGHRS, CDR2 YFSETQ. CDR3 length: 16 amino acids. The V gene end was trimmed by 3 bases and the J gene end by 2 bases; junction bases not matched to a gene: 7. DNA for the CDR3: TGCGCCAGCAGCTATACCTTGACAGGGGCTGGAAACACCATATATTTT. As protein: CASSYTLTGAGNTIYF.